This T cell receptor (beta chain) stems from a study of blood T cells in healthy people across ages. About this clonotype itself: Its matching antigen is unknown.

Overall study findings and caveats: Higher diversity, along with more naive CD4+ cells, distinguished long-lived donors from aged donors. A strong correlation was seen between TCR beta diversity and naive T cell percentage.

Germline V CDR1 and CDR2: DFQATT, SNEGSKA (reference sequence). CDR3 size: 14 residues. The authors drew about 9.5 milliliters of peripheral blood from each donor. A J-beta primer mix and a sample-barcoded 5' primer were used in a second PCR of roughly 6 to 11 cycles. MiXCR, applied by TCRdb to the 5' RACE reads, yields one record per CDR3 protein. There are roughly 1,300,000 distinct CDR3 sequences in the sample; around 55% occur only once, and 6.5% to 8.5% lies in the top ten. Material for sequencing was blood. The chain recombines TRBV20-1 with TRBJ2-1; D remains ambiguous. The receptor's source is a man younger than 30 in good health. CDR3 bases: TGCAGGGCAGAGGACGGAGTAAACTACAATGAGCAGTTCTTC. Amino acid sequence: CRAEDGVNYNEQFF.